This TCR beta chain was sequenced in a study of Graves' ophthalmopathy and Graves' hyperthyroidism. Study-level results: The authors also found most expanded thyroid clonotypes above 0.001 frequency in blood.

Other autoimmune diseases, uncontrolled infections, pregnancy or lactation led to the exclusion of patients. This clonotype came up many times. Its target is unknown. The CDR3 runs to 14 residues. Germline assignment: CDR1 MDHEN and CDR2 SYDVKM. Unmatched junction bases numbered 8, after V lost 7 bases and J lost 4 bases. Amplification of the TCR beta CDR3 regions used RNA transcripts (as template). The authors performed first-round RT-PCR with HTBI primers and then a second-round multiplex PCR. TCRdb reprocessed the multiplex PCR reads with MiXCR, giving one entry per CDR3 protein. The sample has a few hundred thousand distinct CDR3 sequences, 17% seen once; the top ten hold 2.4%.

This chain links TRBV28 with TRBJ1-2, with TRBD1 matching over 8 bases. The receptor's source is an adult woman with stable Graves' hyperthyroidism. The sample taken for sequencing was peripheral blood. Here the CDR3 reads CASTTRDRGYGYTF. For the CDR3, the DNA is TGTGCCAGCACCACCCGAGACAGGGGCTATGGCTACACCTTC.